The clone carrying this T cell receptor beta chain was found many times. The antigen is unknown. One entry per CDR3 protein results from TCRdb running MiXCR on the multiplex PCR reads. The table has about 170,000 distinct CDR3 sequences, more than 25% seen once. Axillary draining lymph nodes of breast cancer patients supplied the node samples. This specimen comes from a study of breast tumors, draining lymph nodes, adjacent tissues. CDR1 and CDR2 (germline): MNHNS, SASEGT. This CDR3 region has 14 residues. V shed 5 bases and J 2 bases; nucleotides not matched to a gene: 1. Study-level points and caveats: Tumor repertoires ranked between lymph nodes and nontumor tissue in diversity, with V and J gene preferences. Data only fit, rather than demonstrated, lymph node origin of most tumor T cells. Data fit most tumor T cells coming from lymph node, expanding in tumor. Tumor and nontumor repertoires were significantly more similar in luminal-like than in basal-like breast cancer.

The V gene is TRBV6-1, the J gene TRBJ2-1; 9 bases match TRBD1. The TCR comes from a female donor with breast cancer. Some clones in this sample may be carry-over from other donors' samples. The sequencing input was axillary lymph node tissue. CDR3 DNA: TGTGCCAGCAGTAGACAGGGGGCCTACAATGAGCAGTTCTTC. This codes for CASSRQGAYNEQFF.